A selection of T cell receptor beta chains follows, all from one sample in a study of cytomegalovirus exposure and HLA in healthy donors. TCRdb keeps only in-frame clones here, not all; method: immunoSEQ multiplex PCR. The repertoire holds approximately 160,000 clones, with 77% as singletons. The material sequenced was PBMCs. The receptors were sampled from a male donor in good health and CMV-seropositive. CDR3s include the opening cysteine and the closing phenylalanine or tryptophan. The order of the fields is J gene, D gene, V gene, clone size, CDR3 DNA, CDR3 protein. The D gene is left open where the match is weak. The listing skips clone size in some rows; elsewhere it reads once, few, many or a size class.

J: TRBJ1-2
D: .
V: TRBV5-1
size: .
DNA: TGCGCCAGCAGCTTTGACACCACCCCTAACTATGGCTACACCTTC
CDR3: CASSFDTTPNYGYTF

J: TRBJ2-7
D: TRBD1
V: TRBV29-1
size: .
DNA: TGCAGCGTTCAGACAGGGGGCGCGGGGGAGCAGTACTTC
CDR3: CSVQTGGAGEQYF

J: TRBJ1-1
D: .
V: TRBV2
size: few
DNA: TGTGCCAGCAGGCAGGGGTGGAATACTGAAGCTTTCTTT
CDR3: CASRQGWNTEAFF

J: TRBJ2-1
D: .
V: TRBV2
size: .
DNA: TGTGCCAGCAGTGGAGATTTCTTC
CDR3: CASSGDFF

J: TRBJ2-7
D: .
V: TRBV5-1
size: .
DNA: TGCGCCAGCAGCGCCCAGGGGGGTGGGGGGTACGAGCAGTACTTC
CDR3: CASSAQGGGGYEQYF

J: TRBJ2-7
D: .
V: TRBV6-5
size: .
DNA: TGTGCCAGCAGTTACGGGACATCCTACGAGCAGTACTTC
CDR3: CASSYGTSYEQYF

J: TRBJ2-1
D: TRBD2
V: TRBV29-1
size: .
DNA: TGCAGCGTTGAAGTTCTAGCGGGGGTTTACAATGAGCAGTTCTTC
CDR3: CSVEVLAGVYNEQFF

J: TRBJ1-5
D: .
V: TRBV6-1
size: .
DNA: TGTGCCAGCAAGACAGGCAATCAGCCCCAGCATTTT
CDR3: CASKTGNQPQHF

J: TRBJ2-3
D: .
V: TRBV10-3
size: .
DNA: TGTGCCATCAGTGTGGGGCGGGATTCGGGAGATACGCAGTATTTT
CDR3: CAISVGRDSGDTQYF

J: TRBJ1-1
D: .
V: TRBV7-3
size: .
DNA: TGTGCCAGCAGCTTTTTATCTAACACTGAAGCTTTCTTT
CDR3: CASSFLSNTEAFF

J: TRBJ2-1
D: TRBD2
V: TRBV30
size: .
DNA: TGTGCCTGGAAGGAACAGACTAGCGGGCTCTACAATGAGCAGTTCTTC
CDR3: CAWKEQTSGLYNEQFF

J: TRBJ2-2
D: .
V: TRBV4-3
size: .
DNA: TGCGCCAGCAGCCAGTCGTTGTACACACTAAGCACCGGGGAGCTGTTTTTT
CDR3: CASSQSLYTLSTGELFF

J: TRBJ2-4
D: .
V: TRBV5-1
size: .
DNA: TGCGCCAGCAGCTCAGAAGGGGGAGAAAACATTCAGTACTTC
CDR3: CASSSEGGENIQYF

J: TRBJ2-1
D: TRBD2
V: TRBV7-6
size: few
DNA: TGTGCCAGCAGCCACTCGCCCCTTTTGCGGGGGGGGTCCTACAATGAGCAGTTCTTC
CDR3: CASSHSPLLRGGSYNEQFF

J: TRBJ1-4
D: TRBD1
V: TRBV4-2
size: .
DNA: TGTGCCAGCACTGGACAGGCAACTAATGAAAAACTGTTTTTT
CDR3: CASTGQATNEKLFF

J: TRBJ2-1
D: TRBD2
V: TRBV4-3
size: few
DNA: TGCGCCAGCAGCCATTTAGCGGGGGGATACAATGAGCAGTTCTTC
CDR3: CASSHLAGGYNEQFF

J: TRBJ2-7
D: TRBD1
V: TRBV5-8
size: .
DNA: TGTGCCAGCAGCCGACTCAGGGGGCCTTACGAGCAGTACTTC
CDR3: CASSRLRGPYEQYF

J: TRBJ1-1
D: TRBD1
V: TRBV10-2
size: .
DNA: TGCGCCAGCACCTCCACCGAGGGAAGGGGGCACGGAACTGAAGCTTTCTTT
CDR3: CASTSTEGRGHGTEAFF

J: TRBJ1-6
D: .
V: TRBV19
size: .
DNA: TGTGCCAGTAGTATGGTACCAGGGCAATCCCTCCACTTT
CDR3: CASSMVPGQSLHF

J: TRBJ1-5
D: TRBD1
V: TRBV7-2
size: few
DNA: TGTGCCAGCAAAATCGTTGGACAGGTCGAAACCCAGCATTTT
CDR3: CASKIVGQVETQHF

J: TRBJ2-1
D: TRBD2
V: TRBV6-1
size: .
DNA: TGTGCCAGCAGTCAAGCGGGGGGAAGGAATGAGCAGTTCTTC
CDR3: CASSQAGGRNEQFF

J: TRBJ1-1
D: .
V: TRBV18
size: once
DNA: TGTGCCAGCTCACCCACAGTGAACACTGAAGCTTTCTTT
CDR3: CASSPTVNTEAFF

J: TRBJ1-1
D: TRBD1
V: TRBV10-1
size: .
DNA: TGCGCCCCCAACCCCCCCACGTATGGACAGGGGAGTGACACTGAAGCTTTCTTT
CDR3: CAPNPPTYGQGSDTEAFF

J: TRBJ1-2
D: .
V: TRBV12-1
size: .
DNA: TGTGCCAGCTTGAAGGGACAGGTGGACTATGGCTACACCTTC
CDR3: CASLKGQVDYGYTF

J: TRBJ1-5
D: .
V: TRBV7-9
size: .
DNA: TGTTCCAGCAGCTCCGGACAAGGCAATCAGCCCCAGCATTTT
CDR3: CSSSSGQGNQPQHF

J: TRBJ1-1
D: .
V: TRBV5-8
size: .
DNA: TGTGCCAGCAGCTACCGACGGGAGAACACTGAAGCTTTCTTT
CDR3: CASSYRRENTEAFF

J: TRBJ1-6
D: .
V: TRBV5-5
size: .
DNA: TGTGCCAGCAGCTTGGGGGCTTCACCCCTCCACTTT
CDR3: CASSLGASPLHF

J: TRBJ1-6
D: .
V: TRBV9
size: .
DNA: TGTGCCAGCAGCGGAGGACAGCCCCGTAATTCACCCCTCCACTTT
CDR3: CASSGGQPRNSPLHF

J: TRBJ1-2
D: .
V: TRBV15
size: .
DNA: TGTGCCACCAGCAGAGGGGGGGGTTATGACTATGGCTACACCTTC
CDR3: CATSRGGGYDYGYTF

J: TRBJ1-3
D: .
V: TRBV6-1
size: few
DNA: TGTGCCAGCAGTGAAGCGAGTGGCGCGGAAAACACCATATATTTT
CDR3: CASSEASGAENTIYF

J: TRBJ1-5
D: TRBD1
V: TRBV30
size: .
DNA: TGTGCCTGGTCCTCCGGACAGGCAAATCAGCCCCAGCATTTT
CDR3: CAWSSGQANQPQHF

J: TRBJ1-2
D: TRBD1
V: TRBV29-1
size: .
DNA: TGCAGCGTTGAAGAACAGGGGGCTAGCGGCTACACCTTC
CDR3: CSVEEQGASGYTF

J: TRBJ1-1
D: .
V: TRBV7-9
size: .
DNA: TGTGCCAGCAGTAAGGGGCCTGAAGCTTTCTTT
CDR3: CASSKGPEAFF

J: TRBJ2-2
D: .
V: TRBV5-1
size: .
DNA: TGCGCCAGCAGCTTTCCCCTGGCAGGATCGGACACCGGGGAGCTGTTTTTT
CDR3: CASSFPLAGSDTGELFF

J: TRBJ1-1
D: .
V: TRBV4-2
size: .
DNA: TGTGCCAGCAGCCATAGTCAGGGTACCGTGAACACTGAAGCTTTCTTT
CDR3: CASSHSQGTVNTEAFF

J: TRBJ1-5
D: TRBD1
V: TRBV7-2
size: .
DNA: TGTGCCAGCAGCTTAGGGACAGGGGGAAGCAATCAGCCCCAGCATTTT
CDR3: CASSLGTGGSNQPQHF

J: TRBJ2-5
D: TRBD2
V: TRBV6-1
size: .
DNA: TGTGCCAGCAGAGGCGGGGGGGAAGAGACCCAGTACTTC
CDR3: CASRGGGEETQYF

J: TRBJ2-5
D: TRBD2
V: TRBV7-2
size: .
DNA: TGTGCCAGCAGCTTATTAGGCGGGGGAGGCCAAGAGACCCAGTACTTC
CDR3: CASSLLGGGGQETQYF

J: TRBJ2-5
D: TRBD2
V: TRBV30
size: .
DNA: TGTGCCTGGAGTGGGACTAGCGGACAAGAGACCCAGTACTTC
CDR3: CAWSGTSGQETQYF

J: TRBJ2-7
D: TRBD2
V: TRBV6-5
size: .
DNA: TGTGCCAGCAGTCAAGCGGGGGGCTACGAGCAGTACTTC
CDR3: CASSQAGGYEQYF

J: TRBJ1-1
D: TRBD1
V: TRBV7-9
size: .
DNA: TGTGCCAGCAGCACCTGGACAGGGAGGACTGAAGCTTTCTTT
CDR3: CASSTWTGRTEAFF

J: TRBJ1-2
D: .
V: TRBV29-1
size: once
DNA: TGCAGCGTTGGATCAGTTCTCTCGGGCTACACCTTC
CDR3: CSVGSVLSGYTF

J: TRBJ1-5
D: .
V: TRBV4-1
size: .
DNA: TGCGCCAGCAGCCACCGGACTTCTAGCAATCAGCCCCAGCATTTT
CDR3: CASSHRTSSNQPQHF

J: TRBJ1-5
D: .
V: TRBV10-2
size: .
DNA: TGCGCCACTTCCCAAGGGGTACGTCAGCCCCAGCATTTT
CDR3: CATSQGVRQPQHF